The 32 T cell receptor beta chains reported below all come from one sample, sequenced in a study of blood T cells in healthy people across ages. It was with a sample-barcoded 5' primer and a J-beta primer mix that a second PCR of about 6 to 11 cycles was run. TCRdb reprocessed the 5' RACE reads with MiXCR, giving one entry per CDR3 protein. The sample contains around 870,000 distinct CDR3 sequences, 29% of which appear only once. The sequencing sample was made of blood. Receptor source: a woman older than 75 in good health.

This clonotype showed up many times. V usage is TRBV27 and J usage is TRBJ2-4; maybe TRBD1 (5 bases). CDR3 length: 15 amino acids. CDR1 and CDR2 (germline): MNHEY, SMNVEV (reference sequence). V gave up 4 bases and J gave up 4 bases, with 14 bases separating them. The CDR3 sequence is CASSSQGQIKNIQYF. In DNA, the CDR3 is TGTGCCAGCAGTTCCCAGGGCCAAATAAAAAACATTCAGTACTTC.

This clonotype was seen many times. This sequence joins TRBV6-2 or TRBV6-3 and TRBJ2-1; the match to TRBD2 covers 11 bases. Germline trimming cut 3 bases from V and 9 bases from J; bases unmatched to any gene: 13. From germline, CDR1 is MNHEY and CDR2 SVGEGT. The length of the CDR3 is 17 residues. CDR3 amino acids: CASSYRSGGASSGEQFF. The CDR3 region has the DNA TGTGCCAGCAGTTATCGTAGCGGGGGGGCCAGTTCGGGTGAGCAGTTCTTC.

This clonotype was counted at least ten times. The V gene is TRBV4-3, the J gene TRBJ2-5; 9 nucleotides align to TRBD1. The germline V gene has CDR1 LGHNA and CDR2 YSLEER. This CDR3 has 16 amino acids. The V segment lost 0 bases and the J segment 4 bases; nucleotides outside the gene matches: 6. Written as DNA, the CDR3 is TGCGCCAGCAGCCAAGAGGGGACAGGGCCCCGAGAGACCCAGTACTTC. As protein: CASSQEGTGPRETQYF.

V usage is TRBV14 and J usage is TRBJ2-1, with TRBD2 matching over 12 bases. Germline assignment: CDR1 SGHDN and CDR2 FVKESK. The length of the CDR3 is 15 residues. Trimming took 4 bases from V and 7 from J; bases not matched to a gene: 5. CDR3 loop: CASSLLAGGTNEQFF. The DNA of the CDR3 is TGTGCCAGCAGCCTACTAGCGGGGGGTACTAATGAGCAGTTCTTC.

Remarks on this clonotype: Being one base from a much bigger clone, this may be a read error. This sequence joins TRBV5-1 and TRBJ2-1; 8 bases agree with TRBD1. The germline V gene has CDR1 SGHRS and CDR2 YFSETQ. CDR3 length: 14 residues. The CDR3 is CTSSVDREGNEQFF. The CDR3 DNA sequence: TGCACCAGCAGCGTGGACAGGGAAGGCAATGAGCAGTTCTTC.

This chain links TRBV13 with TRBJ2-5, with 7 bases matching TRBD1. Germline loops: CDR1 PRHDT, CDR2 FYEKMQ (reference sequence). The V segment lost 5 bases and the J segment 2 bases; nucleotides outside the gene matches: 11. This CDR3 has 16 residues. The CDR3 DNA reads TGTGCCAGCAGCAAAGCGACAGGGAACCGACAAGAGACCCAGTACTTC. Encoded protein: CASSKATGNRQETQYF.

This clonotype was seen at least ten times. The rearrangement uses TRBV5-6 and TRBJ2-1; maybe TRBD2 (7 bases). V was cut by 3 bases and J by 10 bases, with 17 bases left in between. This CDR3 region has 14 residues. Germline values: CDR1 SGHDT, CDR2 YYEEEE. The CDR3 nucleotides read TGTGCCAGCAGCTATGGGGAGGGGGTCGTAGAGCAGTTCTTC. Residues: CASSYGEGVVEQFF.

The chain carries TRBV11-3 and TRBJ1-1; tentative D call: TRBD1 (5 bases). The CDR3 sequence is 13 residues long. The germline V gene encodes CDR1 SGHNT and CDR2 YENEEA. V lost 6 bases and J 1 base, leaving 9 bases between the germline ends. The CDR3 DNA sequence: TGTGCCAGCAGGCTGGGGGAGAACACTGAAGCTTTCTTT. Protein sequence: CASRLGENTEAFF.

Worth noting for this clonotype: A read error may be the cause here, since a much bigger clone is one base away. The rearrangement links TRBV7-2 to TRBJ1-5, with a tentative D call TRBD1 (6 bases). CDR1 SGHTA and CDR2 FQGNSA come from the germline V gene. This CDR3 spans 15 amino acids. V was shortened by 1 base and J by 6 bases, with 13 bases between the two germline ends. The CDR3 here is CTSSLEQGNGQPQHF. In DNA, the CDR3 is TGTACCAGCAGCTTAGAACAGGGTAACGGTCAGCCCCAGCATTTT. The full variable domain, in which reference TRBV7-2 and TRBJ1-5 provide the parts outside the CDR3, is GAGVSQSPSNKVTEKGKDVELRCDPISGHTALYWYRQSLGQGLEFLIYFQGNSAPDKSGLPSDRFSAERTGGSVSTLTIQRTQQEDSAVYLCTSSLEQGNGQPQHFGDGTRLSIL.

This chain connects TRBV24-1 to TRBJ2-5, with a weak D call TRBD1 (5 bases). The CDR3 length is 14 residues. The V gene lost 7 bases and the J gene lost 3 bases, with 14 bases spanning the gap. Germline CDR1 is KGHDR and CDR2 is SFDVKD. The CDR3 loop reads CATRVRVQKETQYF. CDR3 nucleotides: TGTGCCACCAGGGTCAGGGTCCAAAAAGAGACCCAGTACTTC.

This clonotype has more than one count but fewer than ten. This sequence joins TRBV29-1 and TRBJ2-7, with D possibly TRBD2 on 5 matching bases. Trimming removed 5 bases from V and 1 base from J, with 9 bases in between. CDR3 size: 12 residues. Germline loops: CDR1 SQVTM, CDR2 ANQGSEA. CDR3 region: CSVQRGSYEQYF. The DNA of the CDR3 is TGCAGCGTTCAAAGAGGGTCCTACGAGCAGTACTTC.

This clonotype was recorded many times. V usage is TRBV12-3 or TRBV12-4 and J usage is TRBJ1-2; 10 positions agree with TRBD1. This CDR3 is built from 15 residues. V lost 1 base, J lost 7 bases, and 6 bases stayed unmatched. CDR3 sequence (DNA): TGTGCCAGCAGTTTAGGGGGGGACAGGGGTGGTGGCTACACCTTC. Translation gives CASSLGGDRGGGYTF.

The chain links TRBV7-6 to TRBJ2-5; D might be TRBD2 (5 bases). The J call may be in error: the DNA end matches TRBJ2-7 better. There are 15 residues in the CDR3. Germline V gene data show CDR1 as SGHVS and CDR2 as FNYEAQ. CDR3 loop: CASSLDIGESYEQYF. The CDR3 DNA follows: TGTGCCAGCAGCTTAGATATCGGGGAGTCCTACGAGCAGTACTTC.

The chain joins TRBV15 to TRBJ1-1, with D uncertain. Germline V gene lookup returns CDR1 LNHNV and CDR2 YYDKDF (reference sequence). CDR3 length: 15 amino acids. Trimming shortened V by 0 bases and J by 1 base, and 9 bases separated the two germline ends. CDR3 DNA sequence: TGTGCCACCAGCAGAGATGGTCGTTCGAACACTGAAGCTTTCTTT. Its protein is CATSRDGRSNTEAFF. Combining the CDR3 with reference TRBV15 and TRBJ1-1 gives the whole variable domain DAMVIQNPRYQVTQFGKPVTLSCSQTLNHNVMYWYQQKSSQAPKLLFHYYDKDFNNEADTPDNFQSRRPNTSFCFLDIRSPGLGDTAMYLCATSRDGRSNTEAFFGQGTRLTVV.

This clonotype has at least ten counts. As DNA, the CDR3 is TGTGCCAGCAGCTTAGCCGGGGTGAGCTCCTACGAGCAGTACTTC. Translation gives CASSLAGVSSYEQYF. The rearrangement joins TRBV7-2 to TRBJ2-7; D perhaps matches TRBD2 (5 bases). The CDR3 consists of 15 residues. Germline V gene data show CDR1 as SGHTA and CDR2 as FQGNSA. V was pared by 0 bases and J by 0 bases, with 9 bases between. The full variable domain, in which reference TRBV7-2 and TRBJ2-7 provide the parts outside the CDR3, is GAGVSQSPSNKVTEKGKDVELRCDPISGHTALYWYRQSLGQGLEFLIYFQGNSAPDKSGLPSDRFSAERTGGSVSTLTIQRTQQEDSAVYLCASSLAGVSSYEQYFGPGTRLTVT.

This chain joins TRBV12-3 or TRBV12-4 and TRBJ2-3; 9 bases are shared with TRBD2. The CDR3 is made up of 13 amino acids. The V segment lost 8 bases and the J segment 6 bases; nucleotides outside the gene matches: 6. The DNA of the CDR3 is TGTGCCAGCGGCTTTGCGGGGGGGGATACGCAGTATTTT. It encodes CASGFAGGDTQYF.

This clonotype has a handful of counts. This chain connects TRBV6-5 to TRBJ1-6; D perhaps matches TRBD1 (6 bases). V was cut by 2 bases and J by 10 bases, with 18 bases left in between. Germline CDR1 reads MNHEY; CDR2 reads SVGAGI. The CDR3 sequence is 16 residues long. The CDR3 is CASSYSKGSGGSPLHF. The CDR3 DNA is TGTGCCAGCAGTTACAGCAAAGGTAGCGGGGGCTCACCCCTCCACTTT.

The CDR3 sequence: CASSLGWQTLDEQYF. The CDR3, as DNA: TGTGCCAGCAGCTTAGGTTGGCAGACTCTCGACGAGCAGTACTTC. The rearrangement joins TRBV7-9 to TRBJ2-5; D is uncertain. The J call may be in error: the DNA end matches TRBJ2-7 better. CDR3 length equals 15 residues. Germline-derived CDR1 and CDR2 are SEHNR and FQNEAQ (reference sequence).

In the case of this clonotype: A clone one base away is much larger, so this may be a read error. V is TRBV7-2 and J is TRBJ1-5, with D hard to call. The V end was cut by 4 bases, the J end by 11 bases, with 12 bases between. The germline V gene has CDR1 SGHTA and CDR2 FQGNSA. The CDR3 is 12 residues long. CDR3 protein: CASSSGVGAQHF. CDR3 in DNA: TGTGCCAGCAGCTCTGGGGTCGGGGCCCAGCATTTT.

This clonotype was picked up many times. The chain joins TRBV7-2 to TRBJ1-1; 10 nucleotides align to TRBD1. The CDR3 contains 14 residues. The trim removed 3 bases at V and 5 bases at J, leaving 3 bases unmatched. The germline gives CDR1 SGHTA, CDR2 FQGNSA. CDR3 sequence reads: CASSLTGGGTEAFF. CDR3 coding DNA: TGTGCCAGCAGCTTGACAGGGGGCGGGACTGAAGCTTTCTTT.

This clonotype was seen repeatedly, ten times or more. The chain recombines TRBV6-2 or TRBV6-3 with TRBJ2-5; 10 bases line up with TRBD2. The CDR3 is 15 residues long. J was trimmed by 1 base and V by 6 bases; bases with no gene match: 5. CDR1 MNHEY and CDR2 SVGEGT come from the germline V gene. Here the CDR3 DNA reads TGTGCCAGCAGAAGAGCGGGGGGGCGCCAAGAGACCCAGTACTTC. This codes for CASRRAGGRQETQYF.

This clonotype was seen many times. The V and J genes are TRBV12-3 or TRBV12-4 and TRBJ2-5; a possible D gene is TRBD2 (7 bases). This CDR3 has 13 amino acids. Between the trimmed V and J ends, which lost 5 bases and 4 bases, there was a span of 11 bases. The DNA of the CDR3 is TGTGCCAGCAGTCTCCGGGGGGCAGAGACCCAGTACTTC. This gives the protein CASSLRGAETQYF.

At least ten counts were recorded for this clonotype. The DNA of the CDR3 is TGTGCCACCCAGGCCGGACAGGGGACCTACGAGCAGTACTTC. It is translated as CATQAGQGTYEQYF. The chain carries TRBV10-3 and TRBJ2-7; TRBD1 aligns across 9 bases. V shed 10 bases, J shed 2 bases, and the junction held 9 bases outside the gene matches. CDR1 and CDR2 from the germline V gene are ENHRY and SYGVKD. The CDR3 runs to 14 residues.

This clonotype was detected only a few times. The V and J genes are TRBV7-2 and TRBJ2-2, with 7 bases matching TRBD1. V shed 0 bases, J shed 4 bases, and the junction held 11 bases outside the gene matches. CDR1 SGHTA and CDR2 FQGNSA come from the germline V gene. The CDR3 sequence is 18 residues long. Here the CDR3 DNA reads TGTGCCAGCAGCTTAGCGAGGGTTGGCACAGGGGCCACCGGGGAGCTGTTTTTT. It encodes CASSLARVGTGATGELFF. The full variable domain, its missing parts supplied by reference TRBV7-2 and TRBJ2-2, is GAGVSQSPSNKVTEKGKDVELRCDPISGHTALYWYRQSLGQGLEFLIYFQGNSAPDKSGLPSDRFSAERTGGSVSTLTIQRTQQEDSAVYLCASSLARVGTGATGELFFGEGSRLTVL.

J is TRBJ1-1 and V is TRBV6-5; TRBD1 might be the D (5 bases). CDR1 and CDR2 (germline): MNHEY, SVGAGI. This CDR3 spans 15 amino acids. V was trimmed by 5 bases and J by 6 bases, leaving 19 bases between them. The CDR3: CASSPFWGSGAEAFF. Here the CDR3 DNA reads TGTGCCAGCAGTCCTTTTTGGGGGTCGGGGGCTGAAGCTTTCTTT.

The J gene is TRBJ1-6, the V gene TRBV3-1; tentative D call: TRBD1 (6 bases). Per the germline V gene, CDR1 is LGHDT and CDR2 is YNNKEL (reference sequence). Trimming cost V 6 bases and J 9 bases, with 15 bases left between them. This CDR3 comprises 14 residues. DNA of the CDR3: TGTGCCAGCAGTCAGACAGGACGGGGTTCACCCCTCCACTTT. Its protein is CASSQTGRGSPLHF.

The gene calls are TRBV20-1 and TRBJ2-2; 7 nucleotides align to TRBD2. This CDR3 is 16 amino acids long. Germline lookup yields CDR1 DFQATT and CDR2 SNEGSKA (reference sequence). Trimming cost V 0 bases and J 3 bases; bases outside gene matches: 7. CDR3 sequence (DNA): TGCAGTGCTAGAGATCCGGCGGGAGTAGACACCGGGGAGCTGTTTTTT. Translated: CSARDPAGVDTGELFF.

This sequence joins TRBV10-2 and TRBJ2-5, with 7 bases that match TRBD1. The V segment lost 6 bases and the J segment 11 bases; nucleotides outside the gene matches: 12. The CDR3 has 13 residues. Germline values: CDR1 WSHSY, CDR2 SAAADI. This CDR3 is CASSLGTDNEQYF. The DNA of the CDR3 is TGCGCCAGCAGCCTGGGGACAGACAATGAGCAGTACTTC.

The chain carries TRBV24-1 and TRBJ2-2; D is unclear. V dropped 3 bases and J dropped 0 bases, with 10 bases sitting between them. The CDR3 sequence is 16 residues long. Germline CDR1 is KGHDR and CDR2 is SFDVKD. The CDR3 DNA sequence: TGTGCCACCAGTGATCGGACGGCTCCGAACACCGGGGAGCTGTTTTTT. Translating it yields CATSDRTAPNTGELFF.

The chain recombines TRBV11-2 with TRBJ2-2, with D tentatively TRBD2 (5 bases). Looked up from germline, CDR1 is SGHAT and CDR2 is FQNNGV. The V end lost 0 bases, the J end lost 13 bases, and 12 bases lay between the germline ends. This CDR3 comprises 13 residues. CDR3 DNA sequence: TGTGCCAGCAGCTTAGATCGGGGATCGCGGCTGTTTTTT. Its protein product is CASSLDRGSRLFF.

The chain has TRBV28 and TRBJ2-2, with D tentatively TRBD1 (6 bases). V dropped 5 bases and J dropped 1 base, with 17 bases sitting between them. The CDR3 is 17 amino acids. The germline V gene has CDR1 MDHEN and CDR2 SYDVKM. CDR3: CASSGEIGTKNTGELFF. The CDR3 nucleotides read TGTGCCAGCAGTGGTGAGATCGGGACAAAGAACACCGGGGAGCTGTTTTTT.

This clonotype was detected ten times or more. The chain recombines TRBV12-3 or TRBV12-4 with TRBJ2-6; D not certain. The CDR3 loop spans 15 amino acids. Deletions cut 5 bases from V and 2 bases from J, with 10 bases between. The CDR3 sequence: CASSPAVAGANVLTF. CDR3 nucleotide sequence: TGTGCCAGCAGTCCAGCCGTCGCTGGGGCCAACGTCCTGACTTTC.